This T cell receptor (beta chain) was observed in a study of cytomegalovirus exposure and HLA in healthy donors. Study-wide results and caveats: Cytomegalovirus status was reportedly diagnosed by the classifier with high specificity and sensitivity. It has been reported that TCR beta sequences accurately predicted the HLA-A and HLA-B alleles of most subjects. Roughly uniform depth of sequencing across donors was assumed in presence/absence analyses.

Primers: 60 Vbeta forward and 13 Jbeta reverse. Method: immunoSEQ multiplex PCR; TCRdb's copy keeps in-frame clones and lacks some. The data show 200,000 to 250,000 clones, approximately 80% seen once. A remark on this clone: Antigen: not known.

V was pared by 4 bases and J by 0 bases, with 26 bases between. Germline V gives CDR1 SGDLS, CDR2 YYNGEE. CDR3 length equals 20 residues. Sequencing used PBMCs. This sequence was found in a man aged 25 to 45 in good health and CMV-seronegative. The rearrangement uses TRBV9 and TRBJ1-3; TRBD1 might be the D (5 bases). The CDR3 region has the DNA TGTGCCAGCAGCCCGGGTAGGCTGGTAGGGGTCCTAAGCTCTGGAAACACCATATATTTT. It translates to CASSPGRLVGVLSSGNTIYF. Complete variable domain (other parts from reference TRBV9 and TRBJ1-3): DSGVTQTPKHLITATGQRVTLRCSPRSGDLSVYWYQQSLDQGLQFLIQYYNGEERAKGNILERFSAQQFPDLHSELNLSSLELGDSALYFCASSPGRLVGVLSSGNTIYFGEGSWLTVV.